Below, 32 T cell receptor beta chains from the same sample are listed, as sequenced in a study of blood T cells in healthy people across ages. A second PCR, run for roughly 7 to 12 cycles, used a sample-barcoded 5' primer plus a J-beta primer mix. A single record per CDR3 protein comes from TCRdb applying MiXCR to the 5' RACE reads. In the table there are about a million distinct CDR3 sequences, 40% to 60% of which are singletons. Sample: blood. The source of these receptors is a man aged 25 to 40 in good health.

This clonotype was seen a few times. The V gene is TRBV7-8, the J gene TRBJ2-1, with a possible D match to TRBD2 (7 bases). This CDR3 region has 15 residues. V was pared by 2 bases and J by 7 bases, with 15 bases between. Per germline, CDR1 SGHVS and CDR2 FQNEAQ. CDR3 residues: CASSLFGGGSNEQFF. In nucleotides, the CDR3 is TGTGCCAGCAGCTTATTTGGGGGGGGCTCAAATGAGCAGTTCTTC.

This clonotype was counted between two and nine times. The V gene is TRBV4-1, the J gene TRBJ1-6; 7 bases map to TRBD1. V lost 4 bases, J lost 6 bases, and 18 bases stayed unmatched. Germline CDR1 and CDR2: MGHRA and YSYEKL. This CDR3 is 19 amino acids long. CDR3 residues: CASSRHVSNRGLSNSPLHF. CDR3 DNA sequence: TGCGCCAGCAGCCGACACGTGTCAAACAGGGGTCTAAGTAATTCACCCCTCCACTTT.

This clonotype was picked up many times. The chain couples TRBV29-1 to TRBJ2-3; the D gene is possibly TRBD1 (6 bases). The V and J ends lost 5 bases and 5 bases respectively, with 14 bases between them. Germline assignment: CDR1 SQVTM and CDR2 ANQGSEA. The CDR3 extends over 13 amino acids. This CDR3 is CSVRYRAGDTQYF. For the CDR3, the DNA is TGCAGCGTTCGTTACAGGGCCGGAGATACGCAGTATTTT.

CDR3 nucleotide sequence: TGTGCCAGCAGTTTCCGCGGGGATGAGTCCAAAAACATTCAGTACTTC. Amino acid sequence: CASSFRGDESKNIQYF. V usage is TRBV12-3 or TRBV12-4 and J usage is TRBJ2-4; D perhaps matches TRBD2 (6 bases). This CDR3 is 16 amino acids long. V was trimmed by 3 bases and J by 2 bases, leaving 14 bases between them.

The CDR3 sequence: CASLASRGGSWNTEAFF. DNA for the CDR3: TGTGCCAGCCTAGCATCCAGGGGCGGCAGTTGGAACACTGAAGCTTTCTTT. The V and J genes are TRBV28 and TRBJ1-1; D is possibly TRBD1 (6 bases). V shed 8 bases and J shed 1 base, with 23 bases lying between them. CDR1 is MDHEN and CDR2 is SYDVKM in the germline V gene. The length of the CDR3 is 17 residues.

This chain joins TRBV12-3 or TRBV12-4 and TRBJ1-2, with D hard to call. This CDR3 region has 12 residues. V lost 6 bases and J 8 bases, leaving 13 bases between the germline ends. CDR3 in amino acids: CASSPYTEGYTF. The CDR3 coding sequence is TGTGCCAGCAGCCCGTATACGGAAGGCTACACCTTC.

Only one count was recorded for this clonotype. The genes are TRBV4-3 and TRBJ2-4, with TRBD2 identical over 9 bases. Germline V gene sequence: CDR1 LGHNA, CDR2 YSLEER. V lost 0 bases and J lost 1; bases outside the gene matches: 4. CDR3 length: 17 residues. This CDR3 is CASSQDPSGGAKNIQYF. CDR3 sequence (DNA): TGCGCCAGCAGCCAAGATCCCAGCGGGGGGGCCAAAAACATTCAGTACTTC.

This chain links TRBV20-1 with TRBJ2-1; 8 bases are a match to TRBD2. The CDR3 sequence is 13 residues long. V gave up 3 bases and J gave up 7 bases; unmatched junction bases: 5. Germline values: CDR1 DFQATT, CDR2 SNEGSKA (reference sequence). The CDR3 spells CSARSGSRNEQFF. As DNA, the CDR3 is TGCAGTGCTAGGAGCGGGAGTAGAAATGAGCAGTTCTTC.

Comments on this clonotype: Germline and junction disagree at one end, which may indicate a read error. J is TRBJ2-3 and V is TRBV7-9; D not resolved. CDR3 length: 13 residues. The germline V gene has CDR1 SEHNR and CDR2 FQNEAQ (reference sequence). Written as DNA, the CDR3 is TGTGCCTGCAGCCCCCGCCGGACAGATACGCAGTATTTT. Its protein product is CACSPRRTDTQYF.

The chain has TRBV7-9 and TRBJ1-1; 11 nucleotides align to TRBD1. The CDR3 totals 15 residues. V lost 4 bases and J lost 4; bases outside the gene matches: 5. Germline CDR1 and CDR2: SEHNR and FQNEAQ (reference sequence). The CDR3 sequence is CASSSDRGLITEAFF. The CDR3 DNA follows: TGTGCCAGCAGCTCGGACAGGGGGCTGATCACTGAAGCTTTCTTT.

This clonotype was found a few times. The rearrangement uses TRBV7-9 and TRBJ1-5, with D unclear. The CDR3 loop spans 12 amino acids. The germline gives CDR1 SEHNR, CDR2 FQNEAQ (reference sequence). V was shortened by 5 bases and J by 5 bases, with 7 bases between the two germline ends. The CDR3, as DNA: TGTGCCAGCAGCCCGGACCATCAGCCCCAGCATTTT. It is translated as CASSPDHQPQHF.

This clonotype turned up a few times. The chain has TRBV4-2 and TRBJ1-1, with 7 bases aligning to TRBD1. V lost 4 bases and J lost 8; bases outside the gene matches: 10. CDR3 size: 14 residues. Germline CDR1 and CDR2: LGHNA and YNFKEQ. DNA of the CDR3: TGTGCCAGCAGCCTTCAGGGGGGTCCGGAGGAAGCTTTCTTT. This sequence encodes CASSLQGGPEEAFF.

The rearrangement uses TRBV7-9 and TRBJ1-3; TRBD1 agrees at 9 bases. Germline CDR1 reads SEHNR; CDR2 reads FQNEAQ (reference sequence). The CDR3 length is 16 residues. The junction had 4 bases not matched to a gene; V was cut back by 4 bases and J by 0 bases. The CDR3 region has the DNA TGTGCCAGCAGCTGGGACAGGGAGAGCTCTGGAAACACCATATATTTT. Protein sequence: CASSWDRESSGNTIYF.

Comment on this clonotype: A read error may be the cause here, since a much bigger clone is one base away. The chain employs TRBV27 and TRBJ1-2, with 7 bases identical to TRBD1. There are 15 residues in the CDR3. CDR1 is MNHEY and CDR2 is SMNVEV in the germline V gene (reference sequence). Trimming cost V 3 bases and J 7 bases; bases outside gene matches: 11. The CDR3 coding sequence is TGTGCCAGCAGTTTGGAGGGGCAGGGGGTCTGTGGCTACACCTTC. This sequence encodes CASSLEGQGVCGYTF.

The chain joins TRBV4-3 to TRBJ2-5; 10 bases agree with TRBD2. The CDR3 consists of 18 residues. With V trimmed by 0 bases and J by 5 bases, 12 bases remained unmatched. CDR1 and CDR2 from the germline V gene are LGHNA and YSLEER. CDR3 region: CASSQDRYSGGAGETQYF. Written as DNA, the CDR3 is TGCGCCAGCAGCCAAGATCGGTACAGCGGGGGGGCGGGGGAGACCCAGTACTTC.

The rearrangement joins TRBV6-5 to TRBJ1-6; 7 nucleotides line up with TRBD1. CDR1 MNHEY and CDR2 SVGAGI come from the germline V gene. Trimming cost V 2 bases and J 13 bases; bases outside gene matches: 8. The CDR3 has 14 residues. CDR3 coding DNA: TGTGCCAGCAGTTACCAAGGGCAGGGGGAGCCCCTCCACTTT. Its translation: CASSYQGQGEPLHF.

The V call is TRBV27, the J call TRBJ2-5, with D unresolved. CDR1 MNHEY and CDR2 SMNVEV come from the germline V gene (reference sequence). There are 12 residues in the CDR3. V lost 5 bases and J 4 bases, leaving 8 bases between the germline ends. In DNA form, the CDR3 reads TGTGCCAGCAGTACAGCAGGAGAGACCCAGTACTTC. Translating gives CASSTAGETQYF.

V and J are TRBV2 and TRBJ2-5; D uncertain. CDR1 and CDR2 from the germline V gene are SNHLY and FYNNEI. The CDR3 length is 14 residues. V was pared by 7 bases and J by 5 bases, with 17 bases between. This chain's CDR3 is CASTDQTRSETQYF. CDR3 DNA: TGTGCCAGCACCGACCAGACTCGATCGGAGACCCAGTACTTC.

J is TRBJ2-1 and V is TRBV29-1; TRBD2 agrees at 8 bases. CDR1 SQVTM and CDR2 ANQGSEA come from the germline V gene. The CDR3 runs to 16 residues. V lost 5 bases, J lost 3 bases, and 12 bases stayed unmatched. CDR3 bases: TGCAGCGTTTTCCCTCCAGTAGCGGGGCTCTACAATGAGCAGTTCTTC. It specifies CSVFPPVAGLYNEQFF.

This clonotype was seen more than once but under ten times. The rearrangement uses TRBV7-2 and TRBJ2-7; 7 bases are a match to TRBD2. This CDR3 is 14 amino acids long. Germline V gene lookup returns CDR1 SGHTA and CDR2 FQGNSA. With 5 bases clipped from V and 5 bases from J, the junction kept 9 bases outside the gene matches. The CDR3, as DNA: TGTGCCAGCAGCCCGACGGGACTATCCCACGAGCAGTACTTC. It translates to CASSPTGLSHEQYF.

V is TRBV5-6 and J is TRBJ1-2; TRBD1 is a possible D gene (5 bases). Germline lookup yields CDR1 SGHDT and CDR2 YYEEEE. Between the trimmed V and J ends, which lost 2 bases and 10 bases, there was a span of 21 bases. This CDR3 has 15 residues. The CDR3 here is CASSFEDITVPFYTF. The DNA of the CDR3 is TGTGCCAGCAGCTTCGAGGACATTACGGTTCCGTTCTACACCTTC.

The chain has TRBV20-1 and TRBJ2-5; 8 nucleotides line up with TRBD2. The better agreement between TRBJ2-7 and the DNA end casts doubt on the J call. CDR1 is DFQATT, CDR2 SNEGSKA, per germline (reference sequence). The CDR3 totals 12 residues. The chain's CDR3 is CSAAGGVYEQYF. The CDR3 DNA reads as TGCAGTGCAGCCGGGGGGGTATACGAGCAGTACTTC.

This chain joins TRBV12-3 or TRBV12-4 and TRBJ2-1; D perhaps matches TRBD1 (6 bases). V lost 6 bases, J lost 2 bases, and 8 bases lay in between. This CDR3 contains 13 residues. CDR3 protein: CASRGAAYNEQFF. CDR3 bases: TGTGCCAGCAGGGGGGCTGCCTACAATGAGCAGTTCTTC.

This clonotype was found a few times. This chain links TRBV12-3 or TRBV12-4 with TRBJ2-7, with TRBD1 matching 10 bases. The CDR3 contains 18 residues. V was clipped by 6 bases and J by 1 base; unmatched bases: 15. CDR3 in DNA: TGTGCCAGCAGCATCCGGGACAGGGGCCTTCGCCCTTCCTACGAGCAGTACTTC. The encoded protein is CASSIRDRGLRPSYEQYF.

This clonotype occurred many times. The chain couples TRBV2 to TRBJ2-3; weak D call: TRBD2 (5 bases). The CDR3 is made up of 16 amino acids. From germline, CDR1 is SNHLY and CDR2 FYNNEI. V was pared by 0 bases and J by 1 base, with 11 bases between. The CDR3 DNA reads TGTGCCAGCAGTGAAGCACGAGGGCCCCGCACAGATACGCAGTATTTT. Amino acids: CASSEARGPRTDTQYF.

The V gene is TRBV29-1, the J gene TRBJ2-1, with TRBD1 matching over 10 bases. Losses at the gene ends were 0 bases for V and 9 bases for J; bases not matched to a gene: 5. CDR1 SQVTM and CDR2 ANQGSEA come from the germline V gene. The CDR3 has 14 residues. Here the CDR3 reads CSVEERDRGREQFF. The CDR3 DNA reads TGCAGCGTTGAAGAACGGGACAGGGGCCGTGAGCAGTTCTTC.

This clonotype turned up a few times. The chain joins TRBV9 to TRBJ1-1; D gene unclear. CDR3 size: 14 residues. With 0 bases removed from V and 1 base from J, the gap between germline ends came to 7 bases. Per germline, CDR1 SGDLS and CDR2 YYNGEE. The CDR3 loop is CASSVALANTEAFF. The DNA for the CDR3 is TGTGCCAGCAGCGTAGCTCTGGCGAACACTGAAGCTTTCTTT.

The chain recombines TRBV4-2 with TRBJ1-1; possible D gene TRBD1, 5 bases. Germline V gene data show CDR1 as LGHNA and CDR2 as YNFKEQ. The V gene lost 8 bases and the J gene lost 0 bases, with 22 bases spanning the gap. CDR3 length: 17 residues. CDR3 nucleotide sequence: TGTGCCAGCGGGGGGTTCGGGGCGGCAGGGATGAACACTGAAGCTTTCTTT. This sequence encodes CASGGFGAAGMNTEAFF.

This rearrangement joins TRBV2 to TRBJ2-2; D is possibly TRBD1 (5 bases). This CDR3 is 15 amino acids long. Germline CDR1 reads SNHLY; CDR2 reads FYNNEI. Trimming took 6 bases from V and 4 from J, leaving 15 bases between them. As DNA, the CDR3 is TGTGCCAGCAGCTCTCCAGGGCCTTCCACCGGGGAGCTGTTTTTT. It translates to CASSSPGPSTGELFF.

The chain combines TRBV5-1 with TRBJ2-7, with 11 bases lining up with TRBD1. The CDR3 sequence is 15 residues long. From germline, CDR1 is SGHRS and CDR2 YFSETQ. The J segment lost 2 bases and the V segment lost 1 base, leaving 2 bases of the junction unmatched. The CDR3, as DNA: TGCGCCAGCAGCTTGATGGGACAGGGGGCCTACGAGCAGTACTTC. This sequence encodes CASSLMGQGAYEQYF.

This clonotype appeared a few times. The chain couples TRBV7-8 to TRBJ2-1, with 8 bases that match TRBD2. J was trimmed by 6 bases and V by 3 bases; bases with no gene match: 7. Germline-derived CDR1 and CDR2 are SGHVS and FQNEAQ. The CDR3 spans 15 residues. CDR3: CASSFLTGGGNEQFF. CDR3 coding DNA: TGTGCCAGCAGCTTCTTAACGGGGGGGGGCAATGAGCAGTTCTTC.

The chain is built from TRBV4-3 and TRBJ1-5; D not resolved. With 0 bases removed from V and 0 bases from J, the gap between germline ends came to 6 bases. The CDR3 covers 15 residues. Germline V gives CDR1 LGHNA, CDR2 YSLEER. CDR3: CASSQELYSNQPQHF. The DNA for the CDR3 is TGCGCCAGCAGCCAAGAACTCTATAGCAATCAGCCCCAGCATTTT.